Sequencing of this T cell receptor (beta chain) was carried out in a study of neoadjuvant anti-PD-1 for oral cavity cancer. Germline loops: CDR1 SEHNR, CDR2 FQNEAQ (reference sequence). The length of the CDR3 is 13 residues. Trimming left V 4 bases short and J 3 bases short, with 7 bases between. Patients had HPV-negative, locally advanced oral cavity squamous cell carcinoma. The assay was immunoSEQ multiplex PCR, and TCRdb's table has in-frame clones only and misses some. The table shows about 72,000 clones, with 83% occurring only once. The sequenced sample was PBMCs, obtained before nivolumab (anti-PD-1) treatment. This sequence joins TRBV7-9 and TRBJ2-1; no definite D call. The source is a person between 40 and 85 years old with oral cavity squamous cell carcinoma. CDR3 sequence reads: CASSSWRYNEQFF. The CDR3 DNA reads TGTGCCAGCAGCTCCTGGCGCTACAATGAGCAGTTCTTC.